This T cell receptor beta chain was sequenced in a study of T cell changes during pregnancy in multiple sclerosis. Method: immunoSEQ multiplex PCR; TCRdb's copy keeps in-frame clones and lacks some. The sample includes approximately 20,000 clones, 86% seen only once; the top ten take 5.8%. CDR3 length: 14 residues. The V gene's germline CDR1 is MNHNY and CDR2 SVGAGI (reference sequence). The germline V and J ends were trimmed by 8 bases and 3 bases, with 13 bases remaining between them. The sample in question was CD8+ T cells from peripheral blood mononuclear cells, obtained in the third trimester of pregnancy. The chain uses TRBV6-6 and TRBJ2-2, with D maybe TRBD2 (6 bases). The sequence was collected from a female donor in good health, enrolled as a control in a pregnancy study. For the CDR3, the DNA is TGTGCCAGCTTTATCCCGGGGGACACCGGGGAGCTGTTTTTT. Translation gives CASFIPGDTGELFF.